This entry is about one T cell receptor beta chain. The antigen is not known. TRB was amplified by touch-down multiplex PCR, primer pools A and B combined. Reprocessing the multiplex PCR reads, TCRdb reports a single entry for every CDR3 protein and omits DNA. In all, the sample yields approximately 12,000 distinct CDR3 sequences. TRB amplification used approximately 250 ng of peripheral blood genomic DNA. This entry is derived from a study of T cell clusters in autoimmune cytopenias. Findings and caveats of the study: Physiological T cell clusters of healthy donors were apparently absent in primary autoimmune cytopenia patients.

Germline values: CDR1 SGHDT, CDR2 YYEEEE. The CDR3 sequence is 14 residues long. The sequence was collected from a human donor with an autoimmune cytopenia or autoimmune hepatitis (not recorded which). Sample: peripheral blood. J is TRBJ1-2 and V is TRBV5-6; TCRdb lists TRBD1, though no DNA is available to test this call. CDR3 loop: CASSLDMTGWGYTF.